Listed below are T cell receptor beta chains from one sample, sequenced in a study of OX40 agonist ivuxolimab in advanced cancers. The repertoire was sequenced with immunoSEQ multiplex PCR; TCRdb's copy has only in-frame clones and lacks some. The sample comprises over 50,000 clones, 92% of which are singletons, and 10% to 15% rests with the top ten. The sequencing here drew on CD4+ or CD8+ T cells sorted from blood, taken in a trial of the OX40 agonist ivuxolimab. These receptors came from an adult with an advanced solid tumor such as melanoma, head and neck, liver or kidney cancer. Both conserved end residues are part of each CDR3. Fields, in order: D gene, V gene, J gene, clone size, CDR3 DNA, CDR3 protein. The D gene is left open where the match is weak. Only some rows state a clone size, as once, few, many or a class for expanded clones.

d_gene: -
v_gene: TRBV5-1
j_gene: TRBJ1-1
abundance: -
CDR3nt: TGCGCCAGCAGCTTGTGGGAGGAGATGAACACTGAAGCTTTCTTT
CDR3aa: CASSLWEEMNTEAFF

d_gene: -
v_gene: TRBV4-1
j_gene: TRBJ1-4
abundance: -
CDR3nt: TGCGCCAGCAGCCAAGATCCGGGGGTGGGATACGAAAAACTGTTTTTT
CDR3aa: CASSQDPGVGYEKLFF

d_gene: TRBD1
v_gene: TRBV27
j_gene: TRBJ2-7
abundance: -
CDR3nt: TGTGCCAGCAGTTGGACAGGGGGCTCCTACGAGCAGTACTTC
CDR3aa: CASSWTGGSYEQYF

d_gene: -
v_gene: TRBV21-1
j_gene: TRBJ2-5
abundance: -
CDR3nt: TGTGCCAGCAGCCCCATCGGGACTAGCGGGAGGTTGGAGACCCAGTACTTC
CDR3aa: CASSPIGTSGRLETQYF

d_gene: TRBD2
v_gene: TRBV19
j_gene: TRBJ2-1
abundance: -
CDR3nt: TGTGCCAGTAGTATAGGGCTAGCGGGAGGGGACTACAATGAGCAGTTCTTC
CDR3aa: CASSIGLAGGDYNEQFF

d_gene: TRBD1
v_gene: TRBV15
j_gene: TRBJ2-1
abundance: once
CDR3nt: TGTGCCACCAGCAGAGTTGACAGGGGGTTTAATGAGCAGTTCTTC
CDR3aa: CATSRVDRGFNEQFF

d_gene: -
v_gene: TRBV14
j_gene: TRBJ2-7
abundance: -
CDR3nt: TGTGCCAGCAGCCAAGCGGGGAACGAGCAGTACTTC
CDR3aa: CASSQAGNEQYF

d_gene: -
v_gene: TRBV7-6
j_gene: TRBJ2-2
abundance: -
CDR3nt: TGTGCCAGCAGCTTTAACGGGGGCGATCTAACCGGGGAGCTGTTTTTT
CDR3aa: CASSFNGGDLTGELFF

d_gene: -
v_gene: TRBV5-5
j_gene: TRBJ2-7
abundance: -
CDR3nt: TGTGCCAGCAGCTTGGATTCCCCCTACGAGCAGTACTTC
CDR3aa: CASSLDSPYEQYF

d_gene: -
v_gene: TRBV19
j_gene: TRBJ1-1
abundance: -
CDR3nt: TGTGCCAGTACCTTGGAGGGGGTGAGCACTGAAGCTTTCTTT
CDR3aa: CASTLEGVSTEAFF

d_gene: TRBD2
v_gene: TRBV6-5
j_gene: TRBJ2-7
abundance: -
CDR3nt: TGTGCCAGCAGCCCCGGACTAGCGAGCTACGAGCAGTACTTC
CDR3aa: CASSPGLASYEQYF

d_gene: -
v_gene: TRBV4-1
j_gene: TRBJ2-3
abundance: -
CDR3nt: TGCGCCAGCAGCCAAGAAGGGCTGTTGGCGGATACGCAGTATTTT
CDR3aa: CASSQEGLLADTQYF

d_gene: -
v_gene: TRBV11-1
j_gene: TRBJ2-6
abundance: -
CDR3nt: TGTGCCAGCAGTAAGACGGTTCTCTCTGGGGCCAACGTCCTGACTTTC
CDR3aa: CASSKTVLSGANVLTF

d_gene: -
v_gene: TRBV7-3
j_gene: TRBJ1-5
abundance: -
CDR3nt: TGTGCCAGCAGCTTAACTTCCCTAAGGATGTTTGGAAAGGGGCCCCAGCATTTT
CDR3aa: CASSLTSLRMFGKGPQHF

d_gene: -
v_gene: TRBV27
j_gene: TRBJ2-5
abundance: -
CDR3nt: TGTGCCAGCAGTTTATCCCTCCAAGAGACCCAGTACTTC
CDR3aa: CASSLSLQETQYF

d_gene: -
v_gene: TRBV5-1
j_gene: TRBJ2-7
abundance: -
CDR3nt: TGCGCCAGCAGCTACGCTACTGGGGGCTACGAGCAGTACTTC
CDR3aa: CASSYATGGYEQYF

d_gene: -
v_gene: TRBV14
j_gene: TRBJ2-1
abundance: -
CDR3nt: TGTGCCAGCAGCCAAGATAGTTATTCGGCGGGTGTCCTACTGAATGAGCAGTTCTTC
CDR3aa: CASSQDSYSAGVLLNEQFF

d_gene: -
v_gene: TRBV18
j_gene: TRBJ2-7
abundance: -
CDR3nt: TGTGCCAGCTCACCACCTGAGGGGTTCACCTACGAGCAGTACTTC
CDR3aa: CASSPPEGFTYEQYF

d_gene: -
v_gene: TRBV7-7
j_gene: TRBJ2-5
abundance: -
CDR3nt: TGTGCCAGCAGCCCCGAACTTGGTCCCCAAGAGACCCAGTACTTC
CDR3aa: CASSPELGPQETQYF

d_gene: TRBD1
v_gene: TRBV13
j_gene: TRBJ1-1
abundance: -
CDR3nt: TGTGCCAGCAGCTCCCCAGGGGGAGGTGAAGCTTTCTTT
CDR3aa: CASSSPGGGEAFF

d_gene: -
v_gene: TRBV4-1
j_gene: TRBJ1-1
abundance: once
CDR3nt: TGCGCCAGCACCCCCACAGGGAACACTGAAGCTTTCTTT
CDR3aa: CASTPTGNTEAFF

d_gene: -
v_gene: TRBV2
j_gene: TRBJ2-5
abundance: -
CDR3nt: TGTGCCAGCTGTCCGGTCTGGGGCAACCAAGAGACCCAGTACTTC
CDR3aa: CASCPVWGNQETQYF

d_gene: TRBD2
v_gene: TRBV7-8
j_gene: TRBJ2-1
abundance: -
CDR3nt: TGTGCCAGCAGCTTAGCACTAGCGGGAGGTGTAGCCTACAATGAGCAGTTCTTC
CDR3aa: CASSLALAGGVAYNEQFF

d_gene: -
v_gene: TRBV5-1
j_gene: TRBJ1-2
abundance: -
CDR3nt: TGCGCCAGCAGCCCGTGGAGATGGGGCGCGTTGGTCGACTATGGCTACACCTTC
CDR3aa: CASSPWRWGALVDYGYTF

d_gene: -
v_gene: TRBV19
j_gene: TRBJ1-5
abundance: few
CDR3nt: TGTGCCAGTAGTCAGGACCGCCAGCCCCAGCATTTT
CDR3aa: CASSQDRQPQHF

d_gene: TRBD2
v_gene: TRBV7-9
j_gene: TRBJ2-7
abundance: -
CDR3nt: TGTGCCAGCGGAACTAGCGGGGGCCTCTCCTACGAGCAGTACTTC
CDR3aa: CASGTSGGLSYEQYF

d_gene: -
v_gene: TRBV9
j_gene: TRBJ2-2
abundance: -
CDR3nt: TGTGCCAGCAGCGTAGGGAGAACGGGAGACGTGACCGGGGAGCTGTTTTTT
CDR3aa: CASSVGRTGDVTGELFF

d_gene: -
v_gene: TRBV7-9
j_gene: TRBJ2-3
abundance: -
CDR3nt: TGTGCCAGCAGCCCTAAGGAGGGCTACACAGATACGCAGTATTTT
CDR3aa: CASSPKEGYTDTQYF

d_gene: -
v_gene: TRBV5-5
j_gene: TRBJ1-3
abundance: -
CDR3nt: TGTGCCAGCAGCCCACCGATCTCTGGAAACACCATATATTTT
CDR3aa: CASSPPISGNTIYF

d_gene: TRBD2
v_gene: TRBV13
j_gene: TRBJ2-3
abundance: once
CDR3nt: TGTGCCAGCAGCTTAATGGGACTAGCGTCCAGTCAATTCACAGATACGCAGTATTTT
CDR3aa: CASSLMGLASSQFTDTQYF

d_gene: TRBD1
v_gene: TRBV27
j_gene: TRBJ2-3
abundance: -
CDR3nt: TGTGCCACCCATGCCACGGGACAGGCTTATCGAAGCACAGATACGCAGTATTTT
CDR3aa: CATHATGQAYRSTDTQYF

d_gene: TRBD1
v_gene: TRBV5-4
j_gene: TRBJ2-7
abundance: once
CDR3nt: TGTGCCAGCAGCCCGGGACAGGGGCTAATGTACGAGCAGTACTTC
CDR3aa: CASSPGQGLMYEQYF

d_gene: -
v_gene: TRBV6-9
j_gene: TRBJ2-7
abundance: -
CDR3nt: TGTGCCAGCAGTTCCGACTGGGGAGTCTACGAGCAGTACTTC
CDR3aa: CASSSDWGVYEQYF

d_gene: -
v_gene: TRBV30
j_gene: TRBJ1-5
abundance: -
CDR3nt: TGTGCCTGGAGTGTACTGCGCAATCAGCCCCAGCATTTT
CDR3aa: CAWSVLRNQPQHF

d_gene: TRBD1
v_gene: TRBV7-9
j_gene: TRBJ2-7
abundance: -
CDR3nt: TGTGCCAGCAGCTTAATAACAGGGGAAGACTACGAGCAGTACTTC
CDR3aa: CASSLITGEDYEQYF

d_gene: -
v_gene: TRBV11-1
j_gene: TRBJ2-3
abundance: once
CDR3nt: TGTGCCAGCAGCCCGACCCTAGGGGAGCAGTATTTT
CDR3aa: CASSPTLGEQYF

d_gene: TRBD2
v_gene: TRBV19
j_gene: TRBJ2-7
abundance: -
CDR3nt: TGTGCCAGTAGGGTAGCGGGAGGTAACTACGAGCAGTACTTC
CDR3aa: CASRVAGGNYEQYF

d_gene: -
v_gene: TRBV15
j_gene: TRBJ2-7
abundance: -
CDR3nt: TGTGCCACCAGCAGGAGAGGGGTTGATAGGGAGCAGTACTTC
CDR3aa: CATSRRGVDREQYF

d_gene: TRBD2
v_gene: TRBV7-3
j_gene: TRBJ2-1
abundance: -
CDR3nt: TGTGCCAGCAGCCCAACATTCGGGGGGGCGGTTAATGAGCAGTTCTTC
CDR3aa: CASSPTFGGAVNEQFF

d_gene: TRBD2
v_gene: TRBV27
j_gene: TRBJ2-7
abundance: -
CDR3nt: TGTGCCAGCAGTTTAGGTCCTAGCGGCTACGAGCAGTACTTC
CDR3aa: CASSLGPSGYEQYF

d_gene: TRBD1
v_gene: TRBV7-9
j_gene: TRBJ1-1
abundance: -
CDR3nt: TGTGCCAGCAGCTCCCACGACAGGGGCCCGAACACTGAAGCTTTCTTT
CDR3aa: CASSSHDRGPNTEAFF

d_gene: -
v_gene: TRBV6-6
j_gene: TRBJ2-7
abundance: -
CDR3nt: TGTGCCAGCCGGAGGGCCTACGAGCAGTACTTC
CDR3aa: CASRRAYEQYF

d_gene: -
v_gene: TRBV30
j_gene: TRBJ1-2
abundance: -
CDR3nt: TGTGTCATACGAGGACACATTAACTATGGCTACACCTTC
CDR3aa: CVIRGHINYGYTF

d_gene: -
v_gene: TRBV4-3
j_gene: TRBJ2-7
abundance: -
CDR3nt: TGCGCCAGCAGCCAAGAAGTAATCAGTAGTCTAACATACTACGAGCAGTACTTC
CDR3aa: CASSQEVISSLTYYEQYF

d_gene: -
v_gene: TRBV2
j_gene: TRBJ2-1
abundance: -
CDR3nt: TGTGCCAGATCTAGGCGGGGTGAGCAGTTCTTC
CDR3aa: CARSRRGEQFF

d_gene: -
v_gene: TRBV5-4
j_gene: TRBJ2-7
abundance: -
CDR3nt: TGTGCCAGCTCCGGGAGCTCCTACGAGCAGTACTTC
CDR3aa: CASSGSSYEQYF

d_gene: -
v_gene: TRBV6-6
j_gene: TRBJ2-7
abundance: -
CDR3nt: TGTGCCAGCAGTCAGGGACGAATTCTCCTCTACGAGCAGTACTTC
CDR3aa: CASSQGRILLYEQYF

d_gene: -
v_gene: TRBV19
j_gene: TRBJ2-1
abundance: -
CDR3nt: TGTGCCAGTAGTCCCTCATGGTCAGTTACGGCGAGTTACAATGAGCAGTTCTTC
CDR3aa: CASSPSWSVTASYNEQFF